This TCR beta chain was found in a study of control samples from healthy donors and cancer patients (TCRdb year 2020). This clone was detected only once. Its binding antigen is unknown. Base qualities are not recorded, but no much larger clone differs from it by a single base. CDR1 and CDR2 (LNHDA, SQIVND) derive from the germline V gene (reference sequence). The CDR3 goes from the cysteine to the phenylalanine over 14 residues. Only the CDR3 part of the read is kept: 42 bases, read in frame from the first base. V is clipped by 1 base and J by 3 bases, and the sequence between their germline boundaries is 7 bases long. Library method: the immunoSEQ multiplex PCR assay. TCRdb took this table from immuneACCESS and kept in-frame rearrangements with V and J called. Such tables lack part of the clones; where checked against another copy, unresolved V genes explain under half of the gap, and the rest is unexplained. For this sample there are 150,000 to 200,000 clones; 91% appear just once. Over 1.2% of the sample is taken by the ten largest.

Source material: blood. The V gene is TRBV19 and the J gene is TRBJ1-5; matching of 5 bases hints at TRBD1 as the D gene. The receptor was derived from a woman in her twenties or thirties in good health. The CDR3 reads as follows: CASSIVGVNQPQHF. The DNA sequence is TGTGCCAGTAGTATAGTAGGGGTCAATCAGCCCCAGCATTTT.